These 2 T cell receptor beta chains came from one sample sequenced in a study of T cells in Graves' hyperthyroidism and ophthalmopathy. The TCR beta CDR3 regions underwent amplification using RNA transcripts as the source. HTBI primers were employed in a first-round RT-PCR of the TCR CDR3. TCRdb called the multiplex PCR reads again in MiXCR, with one record for every CDR3 protein. This sample carries 450,000 to 600,000 distinct CDR3 sequences, just under 20% of them seen once, and the ten largest clones take over 45%. Specimen: blood. The source is a man aged 35-49 years with Graves' ophthalmopathy.

This clonotype was counted many times. The chain combines TRBV5-1 with TRBJ2-7, with a possible D match to TRBD1 (5 bases). Germline CDR1 and CDR2: SGHRS and YFSETQ. Trimming stripped 5 bases from V and 5 bases from J, with 17 bases between. CDR3 length: 14 residues. For the CDR3, the DNA is TGCGCCAGCAGTGTGGGTAACGAAGGGGACGAGCAGTACTTC. This translates into CASSVGNEGDEQYF.

Ten or more counts support this clonotype. This chain links TRBV28 with TRBJ1-1; maybe TRBD1 (5 bases). The CDR3 sequence is 11 residues long. V lost 8 bases and J 6 bases, leaving 10 bases between the germline ends. Germline V gives CDR1 MDHEN, CDR2 SYDVKM. The CDR3 nucleotides read TGTGCCAGCCTTCGGGACGCTGAAGCTTTCTTT. Translating gives CASLRDAEAFF.